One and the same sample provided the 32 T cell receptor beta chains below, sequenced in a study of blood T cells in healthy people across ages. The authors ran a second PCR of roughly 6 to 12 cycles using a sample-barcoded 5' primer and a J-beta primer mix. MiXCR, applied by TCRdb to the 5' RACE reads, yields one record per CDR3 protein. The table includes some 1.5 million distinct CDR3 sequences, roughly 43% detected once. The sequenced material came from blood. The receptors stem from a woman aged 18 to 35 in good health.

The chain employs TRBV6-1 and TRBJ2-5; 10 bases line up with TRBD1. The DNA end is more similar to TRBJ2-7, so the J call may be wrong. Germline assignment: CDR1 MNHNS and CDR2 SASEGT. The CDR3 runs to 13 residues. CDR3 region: CASCWDRGYEQYF. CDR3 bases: TGTGCCAGCTGCTGGGACAGGGGTTACGAGCAGTACTTC.

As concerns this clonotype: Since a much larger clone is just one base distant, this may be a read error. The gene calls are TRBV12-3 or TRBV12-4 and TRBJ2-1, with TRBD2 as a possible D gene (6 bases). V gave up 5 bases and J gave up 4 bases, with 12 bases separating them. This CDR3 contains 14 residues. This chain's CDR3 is CASSATSVYNEQFF. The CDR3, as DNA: TGTGCCAGCAGTGCGACTAGTGTTTACAATGAGCAGTTCTTC.

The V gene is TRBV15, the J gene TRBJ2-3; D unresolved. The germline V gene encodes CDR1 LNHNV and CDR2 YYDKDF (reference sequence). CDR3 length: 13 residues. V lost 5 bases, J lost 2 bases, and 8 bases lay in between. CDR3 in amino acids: CATSPRYTDTQYF. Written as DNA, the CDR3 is TGTGCCACCAGCCCCCGGTACACAGATACGCAGTATTTT.

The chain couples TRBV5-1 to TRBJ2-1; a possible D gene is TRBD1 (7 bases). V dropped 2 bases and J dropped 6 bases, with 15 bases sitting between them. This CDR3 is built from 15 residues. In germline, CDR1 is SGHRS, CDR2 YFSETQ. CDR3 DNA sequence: TGCGCCAGCAGCTTAGGGCAGGGGGGATCCAATGAGCAGTTCTTC. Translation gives CASSLGQGGSNEQFF. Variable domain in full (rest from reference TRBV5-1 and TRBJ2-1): KAGVTQTPRYLIKTRGQQVTLSCSPISGHRSVSWYQQTPGQGLQFLFEYFSETQRNKGNFPGRFSGRQFSNSRSEMNVSTLELGDSALYLCASSLGQGGSNEQFFGPGTRLTVL.

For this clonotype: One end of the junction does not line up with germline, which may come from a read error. The CDR3 protein is CTSRRTGLAGTDTQYF. CDR3 sequence (DNA): TGTACCAGCAGGCGAACTGGACTAGCGGGCACAGATACGCAGTATTTT. The chain employs TRBV7-8 and TRBJ2-3; 10 bases are shared with TRBD2. From germline, CDR1 is SGHVS and CDR2 FQNEAQ. This CDR3 comprises 16 residues.

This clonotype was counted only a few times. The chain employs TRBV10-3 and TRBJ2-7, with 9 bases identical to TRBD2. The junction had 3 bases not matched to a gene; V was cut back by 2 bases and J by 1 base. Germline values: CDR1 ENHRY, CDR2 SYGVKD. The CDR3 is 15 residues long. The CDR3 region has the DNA TGTGCCATCAGTGAGCCCCTAGCGGGGTCCTACGAGCAGTACTTC. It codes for CAISEPLAGSYEQYF.

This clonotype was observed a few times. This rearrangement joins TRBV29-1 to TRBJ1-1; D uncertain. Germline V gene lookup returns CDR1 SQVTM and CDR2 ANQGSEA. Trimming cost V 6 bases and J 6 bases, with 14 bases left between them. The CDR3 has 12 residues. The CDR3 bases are TGCAGCGTAAGAGTTCAGGCCGCTGAAGCTTTCTTT. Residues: CSVRVQAAEAFF. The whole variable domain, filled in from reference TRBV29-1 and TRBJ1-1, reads SAVISQKPSRDICQRGTSLTIQCQVDSQVTMMFWYRQQPGQSLTLIATANQGSEATYESGFVIDKFPISRPNLTFSTLTVSNMSPEDSSIYLCSVRVQAAEAFFGQGTRLTVV.

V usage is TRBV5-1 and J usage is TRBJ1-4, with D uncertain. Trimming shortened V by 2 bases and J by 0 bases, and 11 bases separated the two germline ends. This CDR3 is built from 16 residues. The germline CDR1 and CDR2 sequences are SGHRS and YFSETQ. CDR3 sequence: CASSFERGATNEKLFF. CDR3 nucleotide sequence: TGCGCCAGCAGCTTTGAACGAGGTGCAACTAATGAAAAACTGTTTTTT.

CDR3 sequence (DNA): TGCAGCGTTGAAGATCTGCAGGATAGCTGCACCTTC. It codes for CSVEDLQDSCTF. V and J are TRBV29-1 and TRBJ1-2; D call uncertain. This CDR3 spans 12 amino acids. V was trimmed by 0 bases and J by 13 bases, leaving 15 bases between them. Germline V gene sequence: CDR1 SQVTM, CDR2 ANQGSEA.

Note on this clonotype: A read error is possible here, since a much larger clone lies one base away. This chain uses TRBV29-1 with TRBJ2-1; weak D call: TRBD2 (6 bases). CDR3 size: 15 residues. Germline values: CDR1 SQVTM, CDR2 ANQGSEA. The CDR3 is CSVGGSGLHYNERFF. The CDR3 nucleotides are TGCAGCGTTGGGGGGTCGGGACTTCACTACAATGAGCGGTTCTTC.

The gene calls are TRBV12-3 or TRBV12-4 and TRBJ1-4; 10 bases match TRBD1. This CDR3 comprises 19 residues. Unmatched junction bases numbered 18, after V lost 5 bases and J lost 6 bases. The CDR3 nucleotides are TGTGCCAGCAGTCCCGGGACAGGGGTCATCATATCCAACTATGAAAAACTGTTTTTT. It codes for CASSPGTGVIISNYEKLFF.

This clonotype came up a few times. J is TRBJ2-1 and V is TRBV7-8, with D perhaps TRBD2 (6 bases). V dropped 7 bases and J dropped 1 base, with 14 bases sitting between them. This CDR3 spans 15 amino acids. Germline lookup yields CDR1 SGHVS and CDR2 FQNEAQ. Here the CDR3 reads CASIALGGSYNEQFF. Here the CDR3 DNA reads TGTGCCAGCATAGCCCTTGGGGGGTCCTACAATGAGCAGTTCTTC.

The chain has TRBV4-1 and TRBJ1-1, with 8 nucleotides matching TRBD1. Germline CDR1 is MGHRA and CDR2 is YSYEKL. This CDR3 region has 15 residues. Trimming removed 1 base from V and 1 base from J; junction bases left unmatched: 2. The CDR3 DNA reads TGCGCCAGCAGCCAAGCGGGACAGGCGAACACTGAAGCTTTCTTT. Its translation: CASSQAGQANTEAFF.

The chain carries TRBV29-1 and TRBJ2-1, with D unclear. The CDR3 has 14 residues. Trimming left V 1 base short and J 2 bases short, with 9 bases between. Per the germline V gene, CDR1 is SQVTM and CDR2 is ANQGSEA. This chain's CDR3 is CSVEVGVPYNEQFF. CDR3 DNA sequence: TGCAGCGTTGAAGTTGGTGTCCCCTACAATGAGCAGTTCTTC.

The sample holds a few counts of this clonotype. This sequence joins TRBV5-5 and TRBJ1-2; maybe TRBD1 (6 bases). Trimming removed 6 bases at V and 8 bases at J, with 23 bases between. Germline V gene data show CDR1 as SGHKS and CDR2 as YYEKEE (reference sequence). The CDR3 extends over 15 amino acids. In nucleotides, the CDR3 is TGTGCCAGCACCGCTCCCGGGACACACAAGTGGGGCTACACCTTC. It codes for CASTAPGTHKWGYTF.

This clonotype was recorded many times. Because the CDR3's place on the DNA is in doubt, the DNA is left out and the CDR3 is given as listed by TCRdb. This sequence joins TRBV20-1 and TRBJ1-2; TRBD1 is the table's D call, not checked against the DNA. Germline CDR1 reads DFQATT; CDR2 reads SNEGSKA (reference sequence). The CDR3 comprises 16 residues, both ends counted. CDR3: CSASHFGEGKKYGYTF.

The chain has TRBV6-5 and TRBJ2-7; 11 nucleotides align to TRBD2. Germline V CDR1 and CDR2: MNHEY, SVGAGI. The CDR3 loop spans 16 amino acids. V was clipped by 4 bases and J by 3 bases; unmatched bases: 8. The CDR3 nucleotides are TGTGCCAGCAGTTCGGGACTAGCGGAGGGGATCTACGAGCAGTACTTC. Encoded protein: CASSSGLAEGIYEQYF.

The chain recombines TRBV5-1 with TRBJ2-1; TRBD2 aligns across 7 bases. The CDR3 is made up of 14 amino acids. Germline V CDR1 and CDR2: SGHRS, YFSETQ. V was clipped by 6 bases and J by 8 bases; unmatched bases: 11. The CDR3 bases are TGCGCCAGCAAGCCAACTAGCGTTCAACATGAGCAGTTCTTC. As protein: CASKPTSVQHEQFF.

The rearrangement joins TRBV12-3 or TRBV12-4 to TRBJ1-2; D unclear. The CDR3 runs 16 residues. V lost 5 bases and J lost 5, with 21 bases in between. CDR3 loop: CASSQTAALGSYGYTF. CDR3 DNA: TGTGCCAGCAGTCAGACCGCGGCCCTGGGATCATATGGCTACACCTTC.

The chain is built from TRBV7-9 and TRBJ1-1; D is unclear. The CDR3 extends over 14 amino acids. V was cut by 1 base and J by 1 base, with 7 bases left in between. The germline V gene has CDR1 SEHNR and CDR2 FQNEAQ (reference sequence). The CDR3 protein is CASSLGEGNTEAFF. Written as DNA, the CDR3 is TGTGCCAGCAGCTTAGGTGAGGGGAACACTGAAGCTTTCTTT.

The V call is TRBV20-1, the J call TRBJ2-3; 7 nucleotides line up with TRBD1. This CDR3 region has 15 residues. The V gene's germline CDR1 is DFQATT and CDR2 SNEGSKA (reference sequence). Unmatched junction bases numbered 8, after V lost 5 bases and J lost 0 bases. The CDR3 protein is CSALKGQDSTDTQYF. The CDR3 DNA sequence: TGCAGTGCTTTAAAAGGACAGGATAGCACAGATACGCAGTATTTT.

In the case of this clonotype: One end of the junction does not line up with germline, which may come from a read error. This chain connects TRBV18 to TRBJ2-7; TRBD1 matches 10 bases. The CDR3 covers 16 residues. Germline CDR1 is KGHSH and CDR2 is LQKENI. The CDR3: CASSLPRDRGYNEQYF. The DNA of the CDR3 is TGCGCCAGCTCTCTTCCAAGGGACAGGGGTTACAATGAGCAGTACTTC.

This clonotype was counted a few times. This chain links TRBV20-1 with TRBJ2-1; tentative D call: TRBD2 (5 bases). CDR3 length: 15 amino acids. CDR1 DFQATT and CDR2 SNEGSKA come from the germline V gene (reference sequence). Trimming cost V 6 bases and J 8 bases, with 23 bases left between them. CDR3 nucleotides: TGCAGTGCCCGCTTTCTAGGAGGATATTGGGATGAGCAGTTCTTC. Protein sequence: CSARFLGGYWDEQFF.

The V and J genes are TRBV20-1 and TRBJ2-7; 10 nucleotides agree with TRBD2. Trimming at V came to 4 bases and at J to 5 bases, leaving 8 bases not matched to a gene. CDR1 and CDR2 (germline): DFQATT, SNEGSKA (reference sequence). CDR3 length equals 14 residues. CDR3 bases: TGCAGTGCTAAAACCAGCGGGAGGGGTAACGAGCAGTACTTC. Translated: CSAKTSGRGNEQYF.

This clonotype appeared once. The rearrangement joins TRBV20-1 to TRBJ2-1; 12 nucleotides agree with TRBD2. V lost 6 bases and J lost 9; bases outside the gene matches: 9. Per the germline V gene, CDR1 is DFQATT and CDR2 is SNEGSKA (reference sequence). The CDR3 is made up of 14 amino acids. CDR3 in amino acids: CSASLAGGGREQFF. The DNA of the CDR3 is TGCAGTGCAAGCCTAGCGGGGGGGGGCCGTGAGCAGTTCTTC.

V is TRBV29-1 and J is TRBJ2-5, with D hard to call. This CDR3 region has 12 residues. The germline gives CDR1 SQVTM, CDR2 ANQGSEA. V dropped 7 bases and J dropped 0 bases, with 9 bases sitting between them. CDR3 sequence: CSDSRNQETQYF. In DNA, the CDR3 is TGCAGCGATTCGAGAAACCAAGAGACCCAGTACTTC.

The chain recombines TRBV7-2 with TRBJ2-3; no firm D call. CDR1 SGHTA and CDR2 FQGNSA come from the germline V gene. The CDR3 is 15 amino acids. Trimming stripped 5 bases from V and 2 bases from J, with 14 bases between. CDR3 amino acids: CASSEVLKPTDTQYF. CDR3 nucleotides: TGTGCCAGCAGCGAAGTCCTCAAACCCACAGATACGCAGTATTTT.

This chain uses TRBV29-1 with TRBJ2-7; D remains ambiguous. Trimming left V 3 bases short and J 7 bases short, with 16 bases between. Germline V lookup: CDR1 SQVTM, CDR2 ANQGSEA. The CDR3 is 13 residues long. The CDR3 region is CSVEVQGLQEQYF. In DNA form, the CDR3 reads TGCAGCGTTGAGGTCCAAGGCCTTCAAGAGCAGTACTTC.

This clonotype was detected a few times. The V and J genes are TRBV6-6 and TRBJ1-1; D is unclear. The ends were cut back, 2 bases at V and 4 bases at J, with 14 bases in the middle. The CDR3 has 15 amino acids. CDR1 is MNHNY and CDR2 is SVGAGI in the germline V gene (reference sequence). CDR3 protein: CASSYRAEAGTEAFF. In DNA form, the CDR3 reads TGTGCCAGCAGTTACCGGGCGGAAGCGGGCACTGAAGCTTTCTTT.

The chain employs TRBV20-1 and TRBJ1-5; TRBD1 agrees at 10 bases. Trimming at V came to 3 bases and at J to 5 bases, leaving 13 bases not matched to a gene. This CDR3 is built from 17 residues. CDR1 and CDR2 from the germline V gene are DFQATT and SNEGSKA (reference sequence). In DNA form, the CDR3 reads TGCAGTGCTAGTTTCTTAATTCCCGGACAGGGGGATCAGCCCCAGCATTTT. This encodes CSASFLIPGQGDQPQHF.

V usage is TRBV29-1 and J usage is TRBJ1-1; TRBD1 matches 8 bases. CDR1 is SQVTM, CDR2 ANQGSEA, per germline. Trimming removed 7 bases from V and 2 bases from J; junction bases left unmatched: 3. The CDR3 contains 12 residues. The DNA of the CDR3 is TGCAGCGGCGGACAGGGCAACACTGAAGCTTTCTTT. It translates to CSGGQGNTEAFF.

CDR3: CASSLRTELNYGYTF. The CDR3 coding sequence is TGTGCCAGCAGCCTACGGACAGAACTTAACTATGGCTACACCTTC. J is TRBJ1-2 and V is TRBV6-2 or TRBV6-3, with D perhaps TRBD1 (6 bases). V was pared by 6 bases and J by 1 base, with 15 bases between. Germline CDR1 reads MNHEY; CDR2 reads SVGEGT. CDR3 length: 15 amino acids.